These T cell receptor beta chains were read from a single sample in a study of OX40 agonist ivuxolimab in advanced cancers. Assay: immunoSEQ multiplex PCR; the TCRdb copy retains only in-frame clones and omits some. The sample holds 60,000 to 100,000 clones, over 85% seen once. The sequences come from CD4+ or CD8+ T cells sorted from blood, collected in a trial of the OX40 agonist ivuxolimab. The receptor source for this set is an adult with an advanced solid tumor such as melanoma, head and neck, liver or kidney cancer. CDR3s include the opening cysteine and the closing phenylalanine or tryptophan. A D gene is named only where the DNA matches it firmly. Size values are once, few and many counts, or a class for expanded clones, and some rows have none.

len	v_gene	d_gene	j_gene	abundance	CDR3nt	CDR3aa
17	TRBV2	NA	TRBJ1-4	NA	TGTGCCAGCAGTGTCGACAGGAAGGCAACTACTAATGAAAAACTGTTTTTT	CASSVDRKATTNEKLFF
15	TRBV12-5	NA	TRBJ1-2	NA	TGTGCTAGTGGTTTGGTCGGGGGGCCCCACTATGGCTACACCTTC	CASGLVGGPHYGYTF
13	TRBV9	NA	TRBJ2-1	once	TGTGCCAGCAGCGGTGGACTGTACAATGAGCAGTTCTTC	CASSGGLYNEQFF
17	TRBV14	TRBD2	TRBJ2-7	NA	TGTGCCAGCAGCCAAGATATACGACTAGCCGGCGCCTACGAGCAGTACTTC	CASSQDIRLAGAYEQYF
18	TRBV9	TRBD2	TRBJ2-2	NA	TGTGCCAGCAGCGTAGAAGGGAGGGGAGGCGCGAACACCGGGGAGCTGTTTTTT	CASSVEGRGGANTGELFF
15	TRBV27	TRBD1	TRBJ2-2	NA	TGTGCCAGCAGTCCCGGGACAGGGAACACCGGGGAGCTGTTTTTT	CASSPGTGNTGELFF
15	TRBV7-9	TRBD1	TRBJ1-5	NA	TGTGCCAGCAGCTATTACGACAGGGTCAATCAGCCCCAGCATTTT	CASSYYDRVNQPQHF
13	TRBV19	NA	TRBJ2-5	NA	TGTGCCAGTCGGCAGGGACTCCAAGAGACCCAGTACTTC	CASRQGLQETQYF
14	TRBV19	TRBD1	TRBJ2-7	NA	TGTGCCAGTAGTATGGTTGGGACAGACGACGAGCAGTACTTC	CASSMVGTDDEQYF
13	TRBV27	TRBD1	TRBJ1-2	NA	TGTGCCAGCAGTTTGAACAGGGGAGTTGGTTGGTTCTTC	CASSLNRGVGWFF
14	TRBV29-1	NA	TRBJ1-4	NA	TGCAGCGTTAACCAGGGGACAACTAATGAAAAACTGTTTTTT	CSVNQGTTNEKLFF
15	TRBV7-9	NA	TRBJ1-2	NA	TGTGCCAGCAGCCTGAATGCTGGAGGGGGAGATGGCTACACCTTC	CASSLNAGGGDGYTF
14	TRBV28	TRBD1	TRBJ2-7	once	TGTGCCAGCGCCGTCTTGGGACAGCCTCACGAGCAGTACTTC	CASAVLGQPHEQYF
16	TRBV7-6	NA	TRBJ2-1	NA	TGTGCCAGCAGCGCGGGGACAGCAGCTGCGTACAATGAGCAGTTCTTC	CASSAGTAAAYNEQFF
14	TRBV9	NA	TRBJ1-2	NA	TGTGCCAGCAGCGTAGAACCAGATAACTATGGCTACACCTTC	CASSVEPDNYGYTF
12	TRBV27	NA	TRBJ2-7	NA	TGTGCCAGCGGAGCAGCCTCCTACGAGCAGTACTTC	CASGAASYEQYF
14	TRBV19	NA	TRBJ2-1	once	TGTGCCAGTTTAGATGGCAGCTCCTACAATGAGCAGTTCTTC	CASLDGSSYNEQFF
13	TRBV23-1	NA	TRBJ2-7	NA	TGCGCCAGCAAGGGGACCCCGATGGGAGAGCAGTACTTC	CASKGTPMGEQYF
15	TRBV6-1	NA	TRBJ1-3	NA	TGTGCCAGCAGTGAATCAACAGATCCTGGAAACACCATATATTTT	CASSESTDPGNTIYF
14	TRBV5-1	TRBD1	TRBJ2-7	NA	TGCGCCAGCAGCTTGGGAGGGGGCTCATACGAGCAGTACTTC	CASSLGGGSYEQYF
15	TRBV2	TRBD2	TRBJ2-2	NA	TGTGCCACCCAGGGGCTAGCGGGGGACACCGGGGAGCTGTTTTTT	CATQGLAGDTGELFF
16	TRBV18	NA	TRBJ1-5	NA	TGTGCCAGCTCGGACCCCGGGACGGGGGTAAATCAGCCCCAGCATTTT	CASSDPGTGVNQPQHF
17	TRBV7-9	TRBD2	TRBJ2-3	NA	TGTGCCAGCAGCCTGACAACTAGCGGGAGAAGTCCAGATACGCAGTATTTT	CASSLTTSGRSPDTQYF
15	TRBV28	TRBD1	TRBJ1-2	NA	TGTGCCAGCAGTTTCAGGGACAGGGGACCTTATGGCTACACCTTC	CASSFRDRGPYGYTF
14	TRBV6-5	NA	TRBJ2-3	NA	TGTGCCAGCAGTTACTACGGGGGAGCAGATACGCAGTATTTT	CASSYYGGADTQYF
17	TRBV4-1	TRBD1	TRBJ1-5	NA	TGCGCCAGCAGCCAAGTGTCAGCACAGGGGAGCAATCAGCCCCAGCATTTT	CASSQVSAQGSNQPQHF
19	TRBV28	TRBD2	TRBJ2-7	NA	TGTGCCAGCAGTGGGGAGAGGACTAGCGGTTCCGCGAGCTCCTACGAGCAGTACTTC	CASSGERTSGSASSYEQYF
19	TRBV4-3	NA	TRBJ2-3	NA	TGCGCCAGCAGCCAAGATCGGCTTTTGGACTTCTCCACGGGAGATACGCAGTATTTT	CASSQDRLLDFSTGDTQYF
15	TRBV12-2	NA	TRBJ2-2	NA	TGTGCAAGTCGCTTAGGTGTAGGGAACACCGGGGAGCTGTTTTTT	CASRLGVGNTGELFF
13	TRBV25-1	NA	TRBJ1-6	once	TGTGCCAGCAGTGAATATGGGAATTCACCCCTCCACTTT	CASSEYGNSPLHF
15	TRBV2	NA	TRBJ2-5	NA	TGTGCCAGCAGTGAAAGATTACGAGATTGGGAGACCCAGTACTTC	CASSERLRDWETQYF